These T cell receptor beta chains were read from a single sample in a study of T cell clusters in autoimmune cytopenias. TCRdb reprocessed the multiplex PCR reads, keeping one entry per CDR3 protein, no DNA. Here the sample table reports more than 500 distinct CDR3 sequences. Source material: peripheral blood. The receptors were gathered from a human donor with an autoimmune cytopenia or autoimmune hepatitis (not recorded which). Both conserved end residues are part of each CDR3. Each record gives: clone size, V gene, J gene, CDR3 protein. Rows give clone size only sometimes, using once, few, many, or a class for an expanded clone.

abundance: large; v_gene: TRBV6-1; j_gene: TRBJ2-7; CDR3aa: CASSVTGVAQYF
abundance: medium-sized; v_gene: TRBV5-6; j_gene: TRBJ1-5; CDR3aa: CASSRSGNPQPQHF
abundance: medium-sized; v_gene: TRBV6-1; j_gene: TRBJ1-1; CDR3aa: CASSTGTGGVNTEAFF
abundance: medium-sized; v_gene: TRBV20-1; j_gene: TRBJ2-7; CDR3aa: CSARDSGQGAYEQYF
abundance: large; v_gene: TRBV12-3/TRBV12-4; j_gene: TRBJ2-2; CDR3aa: CASSPRFGLNTGELFF
abundance: medium-sized; v_gene: TRBV19; j_gene: TRBJ1-1; CDR3aa: CASRGGGINTEAFF
abundance: medium-sized; v_gene: TRBV7-2; j_gene: TRBJ2-5; CDR3aa: CASSGGGVQETQYF
abundance: medium-sized; v_gene: TRBV20-1; j_gene: TRBJ2-1; CDR3aa: CSARVGGVGNEQFF
abundance: medium-sized; v_gene: TRBV7-9; j_gene: TRBJ2-1; CDR3aa: CASSPAGGLYNEQFF
abundance: medium-sized; v_gene: TRBV12-3/TRBV12-4; j_gene: TRBJ2-7; CDR3aa: CASSLQGYEQYF
abundance: medium-sized; v_gene: TRBV5-6; j_gene: TRBJ1-2; CDR3aa: CASSLVSGGGYGYTF
abundance: medium-sized; v_gene: TRBV20-1; j_gene: TRBJ2-2; CDR3aa: CSARDESRMNTGELFF
abundance: .; v_gene: TRBV5-1; j_gene: TRBJ1-2; CDR3aa: CASSADRGQSYGYTF
abundance: large; v_gene: TRBV29-1; j_gene: TRBJ1-5; CDR3aa: CSVGGLDDNQPQHF
abundance: medium-sized; v_gene: TRBV12-3/TRBV12-4; j_gene: TRBJ1-5; CDR3aa: CASSGGQGSNQPQHF
abundance: medium-sized; v_gene: TRBV12-3/TRBV12-4; j_gene: TRBJ2-7; CDR3aa: CASTRTGVLYEQYF
abundance: large; v_gene: TRBV11-3; j_gene: TRBJ2-5; CDR3aa: CASSLRASGSQETQYF
abundance: medium-sized; v_gene: TRBV7-9; j_gene: TRBJ1-2; CDR3aa: CASSLVYYGYTF
abundance: .; v_gene: TRBV4-1; j_gene: TRBJ1-1; CDR3aa: CASSQVLRNTEAFF
abundance: medium-sized; v_gene: TRBV5-5; j_gene: TRBJ2-5; CDR3aa: CASKQLAGVGETQYF